This record looks at one T cell receptor (beta chain) sequence and its context. Antigen specificity is unknown. These data belong to a study of shared clonotypes between healthy human individuals. Study outcomes and limitations: Generally, estimated richness proved larger in naive subsets than it did in memory subsets. Non-shared clonotypes had lower generation probabilities than those shared by all four donors.

V was trimmed by 4 bases and J by 7 bases, leaving 10 bases between them. The CDR3 consists of 13 residues. Germline V CDR1 and CDR2: SGHTA, FQGTGA. Deep was the level at which the assay was run. The assay was immunoSEQ multiplex PCR, and TCRdb's table has in-frame clones only and misses some. The repertoire holds about 1.5 million clones, with around 98% as singletons. Study donors comprised healthy, HIV-negative adults devoid of recent acute infection or vaccination. The chain joins TRBV7-3 to TRBJ2-2; no clear D gene. This TCR derives from a man aged 30 to 45 in good health. The sequenced sample was naive CD4+ T cells sorted from blood. Stated subset: CD45RA+ positively selected. The CDR3 sequence is CASSSRLGGELFF. The CDR3 nucleotides are TGTGCCAGCAGCTCGAGACTTGGCGGGGAGCTGTTTTTT.